This TCR beta chain was sequenced during a study of technical replicates of blood from a few donors (TCRdb year 2017). Comments on this clone: It has no known antigen specificity. Base qualities are not at hand, and no much larger clone is one base apart.

From the cysteine through the phenylalanine, the CDR3 covers 15 amino acids. This entry keeps only the CDR3 DNA: 45 bases, framed from base 1. V has 4 bases trimmed and J has 3 bases trimmed; junction bases matching no gene number 3. Based on the germline V gene, the CDR1 and CDR2 sequences are SGHRS and YFSETQ. Preparation of the library involved the immunoSEQ multiplex PCR assay. TCRdb took over this immuneACCESS table, retaining in-frame rearrangements with V and J assigned. Such tables are incomplete; in checked studies, under half of the missing clones stem from an unresolved V gene, and the remainder is unexplained. The sample contains fewer than 95,000 clones, around 94% of them found a single time. The ten largest clonotypes hold about 0.23% of the sample.

The chain employs TRBV5-1 and TRBJ2-5, and 13 junction bases match TRBD2. The sequenced sample was T cells isolated from PBMCs. This receptor was obtained from a human donor in good health. In nucleotides, the sequence is TGCGCCAGCAGCCGAGGACTAGCGGGAGAAGAGACCCAGTACTTC. This sequence encodes CASSRGLAGEETQYF.